The rows below give T cell receptor beta chains drawn from one sample of a study of T-cell reconstitution after alpha-beta-depleted transplantation in children. TCRdb ran MiXCR on the PCR reads and lists one entry per CDR3 protein. The sample holds approximately 510,000 distinct CDR3 sequences; roughly 18% are singletons and the top ten take 3% to 4%. The sample was PBMCs from the stem cell graft donor, taken from the stem cell graft. The receptors were gathered from a human donor who donated a stem cell graft to a child with acute lymphoblastic leukemia. CDR3s include the opening cysteine and the closing phenylalanine or tryptophan. A D gene is named only where the DNA matches it firmly. Clone size is shown for a subset of rows, as once, few, many or a class of expanded clone.

cdr3_nt,cdr3_aa,clone_size,d_call,j_call,v_call,cdr3_length
TGTGCCAGCAGTTCCTCCCCGGTCAGCAGCGGGATAACAGATACGCAGTATTTT,CASSSSPVSSGITDTQYF,-,TRBD2,TRBJ2-3,TRBV27,18
TGTGCCAGCAGTGAAACCCCGGGGGCGCCTGAAGCTTTCTTT,CASSETPGAPEAFF,few,-,TRBJ1-1,TRBV6-1,14
TGTGCCAGCGGCTCCCTCTACAATGAGCAGTTCTTC,CASGSLYNEQFF,-,-,TRBJ2-1,TRBV6-6,12
TGTGCCAGCGGGACCGGGACTACTACCCAAGAGACCCAGTACTTC,CASGTGTTTQETQYF,-,TRBD2,TRBJ2-5,TRBV12-3/TRBV12-4,15
TGCGCCACCCACAGACCCGGGAGGAACACCGGGGAGCTGTTTTTT,CATHRPGRNTGELFF,few,-,TRBJ2-2,TRBV5-1,15
TGTGCCAGCAGCTCGGACTTCTCTAGCACAGATACGCAGTATTTT,CASSSDFSSTDTQYF,-,-,TRBJ2-3,TRBV5-6,15
TGCAGTGCTAATGGGGGGGCTAGCGGGAGTAGCAGGCACGAGCAGTACTTC,CSANGGASGSSRHEQYF,few,TRBD2,TRBJ2-7,TRBV20-1,17
TGCAGTGCTAGAGATATATTTTCTGGAAACACCATATATTTT,CSARDIFSGNTIYF,-,-,TRBJ1-3,TRBV20-1,14
TGCAGTGCTAGAGTTCCCGGCGCCTACGAGCAGTACTTC,CSARVPGAYEQYF,once,-,TRBJ2-7,TRBV20-1,13
TGTGCCAGCAGTGTGGGGGGCCTAACCGGAGCTTTCTTT,CASSVGGLTGAFF,-,-,TRBJ1-1,TRBV2,13
TGCGCCAGCAGCTTGGATGCAAAAGGTGCAGATACGCAGTATTTT,CASSLDAKGADTQYF,-,-,TRBJ2-3,TRBV5-1,15
TGTGCCAGCAGCCATTCCGTCCAAATAGACTACAATGAGCAGTTCTTC,CASSHSVQIDYNEQFF,few,-,TRBJ2-1,TRBV9,16
TGCAGTGCTAGAAGGCTATCGTCTTACAATGAGCAGTTCTTC,CSARRLSSYNEQFF,-,-,TRBJ2-1,TRBV20-1,14
TGTGCCAGCAGTTACTCGGGCGGGAGTCTCTACGAGCAGTACTTC,CASSYSGGSLYEQYF,-,TRBD2,TRBJ2-7,TRBV6-5,15
TGTGCCAGCAGCTATGGAGACTATGGCTACACCTTC,CASSYGDYGYTF,few,-,TRBJ1-2,TRBV5-6,12
TGTGCCAGCCTTCAACCCAGGGGGGCCCTCGGGGAGACCCAGTACTTC,CASLQPRGALGETQYF,-,-,TRBJ2-5,TRBV12-3/TRBV12-4,16
TGTGCCAGCAGTCCGACAGGGGGCGAGAGTGAAAAACTGTTTTTT,CASSPTGGESEKLFF,few,TRBD1,TRBJ1-4,TRBV27,15
TGTGCCAGCAGTCCAAACAGGGGGCAATATGGCTACACCTTC,CASSPNRGQYGYTF,few,TRBD1,TRBJ1-2,TRBV2,14
TGTGCCAGCAGCGGGCCGACAGGGATCGACACCGGGGAGCTGTTTTTT,CASSGPTGIDTGELFF,-,TRBD1,TRBJ2-2,TRBV13,16
TGTGCCAGCAGCTTGGCCCCGGGACTAGCGGGAGCAGATACGCAGTATTTT,CASSLAPGLAGADTQYF,few,TRBD2,TRBJ2-3,TRBV7-2,17